This T cell receptor (beta chain) was captured by sequencing in a study of shared clonotypes between healthy human individuals (dated by TCRdb to the early 2020s). Concerning the study at large: The cohort comprised a couple of women and a few men aged 18 to 49 years. Per donor, three plates each were used for CD4 naive and CD4 memory, two for CD8 naive, and one for CD8 memory. The study deeply sequenced blood TCR repertoires of several healthy adults to estimate repertoire size and the extent of clonotype sharing between individuals. To increase sequencing depth and limit assay-specific biases, TCR repertoire library preparation and sequencing were carried out by different laboratories using diverse techniques. Between about 0.94 and 10 billion PBMCs per donor were obtained by leukapheresis.

Using the deep immunoSEQ assay, multiplex PCR amplified TCR CDR3 regions from genomic DNA. Genomic DNA extracted from each cell subset was distributed evenly over all wells of several immunoSEQ 96-well plates, and each plate served as one replicate. For sorted subsets, 200 to 250 ng genomic DNA, equal to 30,000 or so T cell genomes, was loaded into each replicate PCR. The purified libraries were quantified using a Qubit 3.0 fluorometer, sized with a Bioanalyzer 2100, and then quantified again using the KAPA Library Quantification kit. Every immunoSEQ 96-well plate was sequenced on a dedicated single-read 150-cycle Illumina NextSeq 550 flow cell. Concerning the study's data processing: The immunoSEQ output contained only junctional sequences without quality scores, so filtering could not match that applied to full-length reads. To assign V/J genes and CDR3, sequences were annotated using PyIR, a Python wrapper for IgBLAST v1.9, with IMGT germline references. Reads were filtered out if the reads had weak V/J assignments (E-value above 1e-6), no CDR3, stop codons, out-of-frame junctions, or ambiguous translated residues. V3J clonotypes were defined as sequences sharing an identical inferred V gene, J gene, and CDR3 amino acid sequence. Percentage overlap between repertoires was computed as shared unique clonotypes divided by the size of the smaller repertoire. Repertoire richness was assessed with RTK rarefaction, the Chao1 estimator, and Recon v2.1 estimates of unobserved clonotypes. Generation probabilities were computed with OLGA for all TCRbeta clonotypes obtained by the gDNA method from four donors. TCRdb holds this immuneACCESS table with in-frame rearrangements only. Some clones are missing; in checked studies, unresolved V genes explain under half, and the rest has no known cause. D and trimming come from the DNA, and the V and J calls and clone size come from that table. Within this sample are some 900,000 clones, with 70% to 85% of them counted one time only. In total, the top ten clones hold roughly 1.5% of the sample.

A remark on this clone: Its cognate antigen has yet to be identified. Being one base from a much bigger clone, this may be a read error. Other DNA sequences within the sample encode an identical CDR3.

V drops 3 bases and J drops 2 bases, leaving 12 bases in between. In the germline V gene, CDR1 corresponds to SGHRS and CDR2 to YFSETQ. Measured from the cysteine to the phenylalanine, the CDR3 is 14 residues long. Only the CDR3 part of the read is kept: 42 bases, read in frame from the first base. The paper's findings and limits, for the study overall: When a handful of donors were compared, the shared fraction of clonotypes was about 5.4% for naive CD4, 3% to 4% for naive CD8, 2.3% for memory CD4, and about 0.36% for memory CD8. Sampling was restricted to blood, and TCR repertoires in tissues likely differ from the TCR repertoires found in blood. Based on pairwise subsampling, the degree of clonotype sharing among donors was expected to be affected by sequencing depth. Even with the large sequencing depth, rarefaction of the sorted-subset datasets indicated that sequencing was incomplete. Naive subsets generally had larger estimated clonotype richness than memory subsets did. The genetic and exposure-history diversity represented was limited by the small number of donors. Compared with non-shared clonotypes, clonotypes shared by all four sorted-subset donors had higher generation probabilities.

The donors were healthy, HIV-negative adults who had no recently reported acute infections or vaccinations. Only Caucasian adults living in Nashville, Tennessee, USA were represented among the donors. CD4+ T cells were enriched by magnetic negative selection; naive cells were then positively selected on CD45RA, and the negative fraction formed the memory subset. Blood was obtained by leukapheresis, after which PBMCs were separated by Ficoll-Histopaque density gradient centrifugation and cryopreserved in liquid nitrogen vapor phase. Analytical flow cytometry was used to check the purity and quantity of each magnetically sorted T cell population. Each sorted fraction had its genomic DNA isolated and then quantified by UV absorbance on a Nanodrop 2000c.

The sample taken for sequencing was memory CD4+ T cells sorted from blood. What the cell subset or site label conveys for this sample: CD45RA-negative fraction. This chain is built from TRBV5-1 and TRBJ2-7; the D gene is perhaps TRBD2, from 6 matching bases. The sequence derives from a man between 18 and 29 years old in good health. The bases read TGCGCCAGCAGCTCGGGCGGGGAAACCTACGAGCAGTACTTC. The translation is CASSSGGETYEQYF.